These 29 T cell receptor beta chains were sequenced from one sample in a study of blood T cell repertoires in COVID-19. The method was immunoSEQ multiplex PCR; TCRdb's version includes in-frame clones alone and lacks a portion of them. The sample yields about 220,000 clones, roughly 89% seen once. The material sequenced was PBMCs or T cells enriched from blood (not recorded which). The receptors were gathered from a man between 25 and 39 years old who had been exposed to COVID-19.

CDR3: CASSQDFSRGYTF. For the CDR3, the DNA is TGTGCCAGCAGCCAAGACTTTTCTAGAGGCTACACCTTC. The chain employs TRBV14 and TRBJ1-2; D is uncertain. Germline V gene sequence: CDR1 SGHDN, CDR2 FVKESK. CDR3 length equals 13 residues. V lost 0 bases to trimming and J lost 8 bases, with 10 bases between them.

The chain couples TRBV27 to TRBJ2-7; 8 bases line up with TRBD2. Germline CDR1 MNHEY, CDR2 SMNVEV (reference sequence). The CDR3 consists of 14 residues. V was pared by 3 bases and J by 4 bases, with 5 bases of the junction left unmatched. The CDR3 sequence: CASSFAGGGYEQYF. The CDR3 DNA follows: TGTGCCAGCAGTTTTGCGGGGGGAGGATACGAGCAGTACTTC.

The chain employs TRBV5-1 and TRBJ1-2, with 11 bases identical to TRBD1. The CDR3 spans 14 residues. The V segment lost 5 bases and the J segment 4 bases; nucleotides outside the gene matches: 4. Germline-derived CDR1 and CDR2 are SGHRS and YFSETQ. CDR3 sequence reads: CASRSDRGLYGYTF. The DNA for the CDR3 is TGCGCCAGCAGGTCGGACAGGGGGCTCTATGGCTACACCTTC.

This chain joins TRBV25-1 and TRBJ1-2; D uncertain. The CDR3 runs to 14 residues. V gave up 4 bases and J gave up 7 bases, with 16 bases separating them. CDR1 MGHDK and CDR2 SYGVNS come from the germline V gene. The CDR3 loop is CASSGGEFDGGYTF. The DNA of the CDR3 is TGTGCCAGCAGTGGTGGAGAGTTTGATGGTGGCTACACCTTC.

The chain combines TRBV7-3 with TRBJ1-1; no clear D gene. The germline V gene has CDR1 SGHTA and CDR2 FQGTGA. The CDR3 spans 12 residues. V lost 5 bases, J lost 5 bases, and 9 bases lay in between. The CDR3 loop is CASSGRETEAFF. The CDR3 region has the DNA TGTGCCAGCAGCGGGAGGGAAACTGAAGCTTTCTTT. The complete variable domain, with remaining parts taken from reference TRBV7-3 and TRBJ1-1, reads GAGVSQTPSNKVTEKGKYVELRCDPISGHTALYWYRQSLGQGPEFLIYFQGTGAADDSGLPNDRFFAVRPEGSVSTLKIQRTERGDSAVYLCASSGRETEAFFGQGTRLTVV.

The rearrangement joins TRBV19 to TRBJ1-2; D is uncertain. The length of the CDR3 is 14 residues. CDR1 and CDR2 from the germline V gene are LNHDA and SQIVND (reference sequence). V was clipped by 2 bases and J by 0 bases, with 7 bases between them. The CDR3 region is CASSILGPNYGYTF. The DNA for the CDR3 is TGTGCCAGTAGTATACTTGGGCCTAACTATGGCTACACCTTC.

This rearrangement joins TRBV2 to TRBJ2-3; no clear D gene. The CDR3 covers 12 residues. Looked up from germline, CDR1 is SNHLY and CDR2 is FYNNEI. Trimming removed 1 base at V and 5 bases at J, with 4 bases between. CDR3 amino acids: CASSEVLDTQYF. CDR3 DNA: TGTGCCAGCAGTGAAGTCCTAGATACGCAGTATTTT.

This chain connects TRBV12-3 or TRBV12-4 to TRBJ2-1; a possible D gene is TRBD1 (5 bases). The CDR3 totals 13 residues. Trimming took 6 bases from V and 3 from J, leaving 9 bases between them. The CDR3 spells CASRPDNYNEQFF. The DNA of the CDR3 is TGTGCCAGCAGGCCGGACAACTACAATGAGCAGTTCTTC.

This clone was seen a single time. V gene TRBV6-5 combines with J gene TRBJ2-1; D is unclear. The CDR3 is 12 residues long. Trimming removed 0 bases at V and 9 bases at J, with 6 bases between. Looked up from germline, CDR1 is MNHEY and CDR2 is SVGAGI. The CDR3 DNA follows: TGTGCCAGCAGTTACTCGAGTGCTGAGCAGTTCTTC. Translated: CASSYSSAEQFF.

The chain couples TRBV6-1 to TRBJ2-7, with TRBD2 matching 7 bases. J gave up 3 bases and V 4 bases, and 12 bases lay outside the gene matches. This CDR3 contains 16 residues. Germline values: CDR1 MNHNS, CDR2 SASEGT. The CDR3 DNA sequence: TGTGCCAGCAGTGGCCCCCGTGGGAGGGGCATCTACGAGCAGTACTTC. Encoded protein: CASSGPRGRGIYEQYF.

This clone showed up just a few times. For the CDR3, the DNA is TGTGCCAGCAGCCAACGGTACGAGCAGTACTTC. Translating gives CASSQRYEQYF. This chain links TRBV4-2 with TRBJ2-7; no firm D call. The CDR3 has 11 residues. Per germline, CDR1 LGHNA and CDR2 YNFKEQ. The ends were cut back, 2 bases at V and 4 bases at J, with 3 bases in the middle.

The chain uses TRBV19 and TRBJ2-1; D unresolved. The germline V gene encodes CDR1 LNHDA and CDR2 SQIVND (reference sequence). Trimming left V 7 bases short and J 0 bases short, with 10 bases between. This CDR3 is built from 14 residues. Written as DNA, the CDR3 is TGTGCCAGTATGGGCCCCAGCTCCTACAATGAGCAGTTCTTC. Protein sequence: CASMGPSSYNEQFF.

The chain has TRBV7-2 and TRBJ2-3; 15 positions match TRBD2. This CDR3 spans 18 amino acids. V shed 5 bases, J shed 3 bases, and the junction held 9 bases outside the gene matches. Germline CDR1 SGHTA, CDR2 FQGNSA. CDR3 sequence: CASSRGLAGGPWTDTQYF. The CDR3 DNA reads TGTGCCAGCAGCCGCGGACTAGCGGGGGGGCCGTGGACAGATACGCAGTATTTT.

The chain combines TRBV4-1 with TRBJ1-1, with D uncertain. Trimming took off 0 bases at V and 2 bases at J, with 10 bases between the two ends. The germline V gene encodes CDR1 MGHRA and CDR2 YSYEKL. The CDR3 extends over 15 amino acids. CDR3 sequence: CASSQDRGSNTEAFF. CDR3 in DNA: TGCGCCAGCAGCCAAGATAGAGGCAGTAACACTGAAGCTTTCTTT.

This chain uses TRBV6-5 with TRBJ1-6, with D possibly TRBD1 on 6 matching bases. CDR3 length equals 14 residues. Germline loops: CDR1 MNHEY, CDR2 SVGAGI. The V end lost 10 bases, the J end lost 0 bases, and 10 bases lay between the germline ends. This CDR3 reads CATDRSSYNSPLHF. Written as DNA, the CDR3 is TGTGCCACCGACAGGAGCTCCTATAATTCACCCCTCCACTTT.

The chain links TRBV24-1 to TRBJ2-5; 9 nucleotides align to TRBD1. Trimming took 4 bases from V and 5 from J; bases not matched to a gene: 4. Germline CDR1 and CDR2: KGHDR and SFDVKD. CDR3 size: 14 residues. The CDR3 protein is CATSEGTGSETQYF. The CDR3 DNA sequence: TGTGCCACCAGTGAGGGGACAGGGTCCGAGACCCAGTACTTC.

The rearrangement uses TRBV11-2 and TRBJ1-2; D is unresolved. Between the trimmed V and J ends, which lost 4 bases and 1 base, there was a span of 13 bases. The CDR3 is 15 amino acids. Germline V gives CDR1 SGHAT, CDR2 FQNNGV. The DNA of the CDR3 is TGTGCCAGCAGCTCCTATGGCGGACTTAACTATGGCTACACCTTC. Protein: CASSSYGGLNYGYTF. Full variable domain (rest looked up from reference TRBV11-2 and TRBJ1-2): EAGVAQSPRYKIIEKRQSVAFWCNPISGHATLYWYQQILGQGPKLLIQFQNNGVVDDSQLPKDRFSAERLKGVDSTLKIQPAKLEDSAVYLCASSSYGGLNYGYTFGSGTRLTVV.

This chain uses TRBV4-1 with TRBJ1-4, with 7 bases lining up with TRBD1. The J segment lost 7 bases and the V segment lost 6 bases, leaving 8 bases of the junction unmatched. Germline V lookup: CDR1 MGHRA, CDR2 YSYEKL. There are 14 residues in the CDR3. CDR3 coding DNA: TGCGCCAGCAGTCGACAGGGAGTGGGTGAAAAACTGTTTTTT. It encodes CASSRQGVGEKLFF.

This clone was recorded a few times. The V call is TRBV7-2, the J call TRBJ1-2; possibly TRBD1 for D (6 bases). Trimming shortened V by 3 bases and J by 5 bases, and 16 bases separated the two germline ends. The germline gives CDR1 SGHTA, CDR2 FQGNSA. The CDR3 sequence is 15 residues long. For the CDR3, the DNA is TGTGCCAGCAGCTTTGACAGGAACTTACCTTATGGCTACACCTTC. Its protein is CASSFDRNLPYGYTF.

The chain recombines TRBV19 with TRBJ1-6; tentatively, D is TRBD1 (6 bases). Trimming shortened V by 10 bases and J by 6 bases, and 16 bases separated the two germline ends. From germline, CDR1 is LNHDA and CDR2 SQIVND (reference sequence). CDR3 length: 14 residues. As DNA, the CDR3 is TGTGCCACAGGACAGCCGCTCCTTAATTCACCCCTCCACTTT. It codes for CATGQPLLNSPLHF.

The chain joins TRBV29-1 to TRBJ1-2, with D possibly being TRBD1 (6 bases). The CDR3 totals 14 residues. V was shortened by 0 bases and J by 5 bases, with 13 bases between the two germline ends. CDR1 is SQVTM, CDR2 ANQGSEA, per germline. The CDR3 nucleotides read TGCAGCGTTGAAGATGGGCAGGGGATTTATGGCTACACCTTC. Its protein product is CSVEDGQGIYGYTF.

The rearrangement links TRBV2 to TRBJ1-1; TRBD1 might be the D (6 bases). Germline CDR1 SNHLY, CDR2 FYNNEI. This CDR3 contains 17 residues. V lost 4 bases and J 0 bases, leaving 18 bases between the germline ends. CDR3 sequence (DNA): TGTGCCAGCAGTGGGGCGTCGGGGGGCGCATTGAACACTGAAGCTTTCTTT. Its protein product is CASSGASGGALNTEAFF.

This chain connects TRBV5-1 to TRBJ1-3; 7 bases align to TRBD1. The CDR3 runs to 16 residues. Trimming cost V 4 bases and J 0 bases; bases outside gene matches: 7. Germline CDR1 SGHRS, CDR2 YFSETQ. The CDR3: CASSAGTADSGNTIYF. In DNA, the CDR3 is TGCGCCAGCAGCGCCGGGACAGCCGACTCTGGAAACACCATATATTTT.

This sequence joins TRBV5-1 and TRBJ2-6, with TRBD1 matching 7 bases. The germline V gene has CDR1 SGHRS and CDR2 YFSETQ. The V and J ends lost 4 bases and 8 bases, in that order; junction bases with no gene match: 12. This CDR3 has 16 residues. CDR3 amino acids: CASSLRARGSSNVLTF. The CDR3 DNA reads as TGCGCCAGCAGCCTGCGGGCCAGGGGGTCGTCCAACGTCCTGACTTTC. The full variable domain, rest sourced from reference TRBV5-1 and TRBJ2-6, is KAGVTQTPRYLIKTRGQQVTLSCSPISGHRSVSWYQQTPGQGLQFLFEYFSETQRNKGNFPGRFSGRQFSNSRSEMNVSTLELGDSALYLCASSLRARGSSNVLTFGAGSRLTVL.

The rearrangement joins TRBV6-1 to TRBJ2-7, with a possible D match to TRBD1 (6 bases). With 1 base removed from V and 0 bases from J, the gap between germline ends came to 10 bases. The germline V gene encodes CDR1 MNHNS and CDR2 SASEGT. This CDR3 is 15 amino acids long. The CDR3 loop is CASSEVWTVSYEQYF. For the CDR3, the DNA is TGTGCCAGCAGTGAAGTCTGGACAGTCTCCTACGAGCAGTACTTC.

The chain carries TRBV6-6 and TRBJ1-1; D might be TRBD1 (5 bases). CDR3 length: 14 amino acids. The ends were cut back, 7 bases at V and 1 base at J, with 13 bases in the middle. The germline gives CDR1 MNHNY, CDR2 SVGAGI (reference sequence). The CDR3 DNA reads TGTGCCAGCACCTCCGGGGGAGGGAACACTGAAGCTTTCTTT. It codes for CASTSGGGNTEAFF.

The rearrangement links TRBV19 to TRBJ1-6; weak D call: TRBD1 (5 bases). The germline gives CDR1 LNHDA, CDR2 SQIVND (reference sequence). The CDR3 loop spans 15 amino acids. Trimming cost V 10 bases and J 5 bases, with 18 bases left between them. The CDR3 sequence: CATTGLGGDNSPLHF. CDR3 nucleotide sequence: TGTGCCACCACCGGACTGGGGGGGGATAATTCACCCCTCCACTTT.

This rearrangement joins TRBV6-4 to TRBJ2-3; maybe TRBD1 (6 bases). The CDR3 totals 16 residues. CDR1 is MRHNA, CDR2 SNTAGT, per germline. V was cut by 3 bases and J by 0 bases, with 13 bases left in between. CDR3 protein: CASSDRGFTSTDTQYF. CDR3 coding DNA: TGTGCCAGCAGTGATAGGGGGTTTACCAGCACAGATACGCAGTATTTT.

J is TRBJ2-3 and V is TRBV5-6; 7 positions agree with TRBD2. The V gene's germline CDR1 is SGHDT and CDR2 YYEEEE. The V gene end was trimmed by 3 bases and the J gene end by 5 bases; junction bases not matched to a gene: 3. The CDR3 is made up of 13 amino acids. CDR3 bases: TGTGCCAGCAGCTGGACTAGTGGAGATACGCAGTATTTT. It codes for CASSWTSGDTQYF.